One sample yielded the 30 T cell receptor beta chains listed below, sequenced in a study of cytomegalovirus exposure and HLA in healthy donors. The PCR contained 60 Vbeta and 13 Jbeta primers. Repertoires were generated with immunoSEQ multiplex PCR, while TCRdb's copy carries only in-frame clones and drops some. Seen here are approximately 110,000 clones, 81% observed once, and the top ten hold around 1%. Material for sequencing was PBMCs. The receptors here all came from a woman aged 25 to 39 in good health and CMV-seronegative.

CDR3 residues: CASSLGANSNQPQHF. The CDR3 DNA sequence: TGCGCCAGCAGCTTGGGGGCTAATAGCAATCAGCCCCAGCATTTT. V is TRBV5-1 and J is TRBJ1-5; D uncertain. Germline CDR1 SGHRS, CDR2 YFSETQ. The CDR3 runs to 15 residues. The V and J ends lost 0 bases and 0 bases respectively, with 7 bases between them.

This clone showed up just a few times. The chain is built from TRBV6-1 and TRBJ2-2, with 10 bases matching TRBD2. J was trimmed by 7 bases and V by 4 bases; bases with no gene match: 6. Germline V gives CDR1 MNHNS, CDR2 SASEGT. This CDR3 is built from 15 residues. In DNA, the CDR3 is TGTGCCAGCAGTGTAAGCGGGGGGGATCACGGGGAGCTGTTTTTT. It encodes CASSVSGGDHGELFF.

The gene calls are TRBV5-1 and TRBJ2-4; D possibly corresponds to TRBD1 (6 bases). V was pared by 2 bases and J by 5 bases, with 8 bases between. There are 13 residues in the CDR3. CDR1 and CDR2 from the germline V gene are SGHRS and YFSETQ. CDR3 region: CASSFEGENIQYF. The CDR3 nucleotides read TGCGCCAGCAGCTTTGAGGGGGAAAACATTCAGTACTTC.

This rearrangement joins TRBV19 to TRBJ1-4, with D perhaps matching TRBD1 (5 bases). CDR3 size: 15 residues. V dropped 1 base and J dropped 8 bases, with 14 bases sitting between them. CDR1 and CDR2 from the germline V gene are LNHDA and SQIVND (reference sequence). The CDR3, as DNA: TGTGCCAGTAGTATAGGGACAACCGATCGGGAAAAACTGTTTTTT. It specifies CASSIGTTDREKLFF.

V gene TRBV5-4 combines with J gene TRBJ2-7; D perhaps matches TRBD2 (6 bases). V lost 2 bases and J lost 4, with 10 bases in between. The CDR3 contains 13 residues. Germline V gene lookup returns CDR1 SGHNT and CDR2 YYREEE (reference sequence). DNA for the CDR3: TGTGCCAGCAGCTTTGGGGGGAGGTACGAGCAGTACTTC. Residues: CASSFGGRYEQYF.

This chain uses TRBV7-2 with TRBJ2-5; 12 bases are shared with TRBD2. The CDR3 is 17 residues long. Losses at the gene ends were 1 base for V and 7 bases for J; bases not matched to a gene: 10. Germline V gene lookup returns CDR1 SGHTA and CDR2 FQGNSA. In DNA form, the CDR3 reads TGTGCCAGCAGCTTAGGGGGAGGACTAGCGGGAAAGGGGACCCAGTACTTC. Its translation: CASSLGGGLAGKGTQYF.

This clone was observed a single time. The CDR3 is CASSQDRVTNQPQHF. The CDR3 DNA follows: TGCGCCAGCAGCCAAGATAGAGTCACCAATCAGCCCCAGCATTTT. The chain recombines TRBV4-3 with TRBJ1-5; D call uncertain. This CDR3 is 15 amino acids long. V gave up 0 bases and J gave up 3 bases, with 9 bases separating them. CDR1 is LGHNA, CDR2 YSLEER, per germline.

The chain uses TRBV2 and TRBJ2-5; unclear D gene. The germline V and J ends were trimmed by 6 bases and 2 bases, with 13 bases remaining between them. This CDR3 has 14 residues. In germline, CDR1 is SNHLY, CDR2 FYNNEI. The CDR3 loop is CASRERNTQETQYF. CDR3 DNA sequence: TGTGCCAGCAGGGAGAGGAACACACAAGAGACCCAGTACTTC.

To note about this clone: Other DNA sequences from this sample encode an identical CDR3 as well. This chain connects TRBV9 to TRBJ2-7; D may be TRBD1 (5 bases). Trimming took off 0 bases at V and 3 bases at J, with 19 bases between the two ends. CDR1 is SGDLS and CDR2 is YYNGEE in the germline V gene. CDR3 length: 17 residues. CDR3 coding DNA: TGTGCCAGCAGCGTAGATGAAGGGGTGTTGCCCCTCTACGAGCAGTACTTC. This translates into CASSVDEGVLPLYEQYF.

This clone was observed a single time. V gene TRBV2 combines with J gene TRBJ2-3; 8 bases fit TRBD2. The V gene's germline CDR1 is SNHLY and CDR2 FYNNEI. With 5 bases clipped from V and 2 bases from J, the junction kept 9 bases outside the gene matches. This CDR3 has 16 amino acids. This chain's CDR3 is CASSPQSGRITDTQYF. CDR3 bases: TGTGCCAGCAGTCCTCAGAGCGGGAGAATCACAGATACGCAGTATTTT.

V usage is TRBV7-9 and J usage is TRBJ1-2; D unresolved. V lost 5 bases, J lost 6 bases, and 16 bases lay in between. CDR1 SEHNR and CDR2 FQNEAQ come from the germline V gene (reference sequence). The CDR3 totals 14 residues. The CDR3 spells CASSAGNGVHGYTF. CDR3 in DNA: TGTGCCAGCAGCGCGGGGAATGGGGTACATGGCTACACCTTC.

Of note for this clone: The sample has other DNA sequences that encode this CDR3 too. V usage is TRBV9 and J usage is TRBJ2-3, with D unclear. The CDR3 sequence is 15 residues long. Germline assignment: CDR1 SGDLS and CDR2 YYNGEE. Trimming shortened V by 4 bases and J by 0 bases, and 12 bases separated the two germline ends. In DNA form, the CDR3 reads TGTGCCAGCAGCCCTCAAACCGGGAGCACAGATACGCAGTATTTT. It translates to CASSPQTGSTDTQYF.

The chain uses TRBV18 and TRBJ2-4, with D maybe TRBD1 (5 bases). Trimming took off 5 bases at V and 9 bases at J, with 17 bases between the two ends. Germline CDR1 reads KGHSH; CDR2 reads LQKENI. CDR3 size: 14 residues. The CDR3 here is CASSSPEIRGIQYF. CDR3 nucleotides: TGTGCCAGCTCATCCCCCGAAATAAGGGGCATTCAGTACTTC. The variable domain in full, completed from reference TRBV18 and TRBJ2-4, reads NAGVMQNPRHLVRRRGQEARLRCSPMKGHSHVYWYRQLPEEGLKFMVYLQKENIIDESGMPKERFSAEFPKEGPSILRIQQVVRGDSAAYFCASSSPEIRGIQYFGAGTRLSVL.

There are a few counts of this clone. The rearrangement uses TRBV5-4 and TRBJ1-3, with 7 bases matching TRBD1. Trimming removed 5 bases from V and 2 bases from J; junction bases left unmatched: 4. Germline loops: CDR1 SGHNT, CDR2 YYREEE (reference sequence). The CDR3 contains 14 residues. CDR3 sequence reads: CASRRGQAGNTIYF. The CDR3 nucleotides read TGTGCCAGCAGGCGAGGACAGGCTGGAAACACCATATATTTT.

This chain joins TRBV6-1 and TRBJ1-2, with no clear D. CDR1 MNHNS and CDR2 SASEGT come from the germline V gene. The V gene lost 7 bases and the J gene lost 2 bases, with 11 bases spanning the gap. CDR3 length: 13 amino acids. CDR3 DNA: TGTGCCAGCAATGGATGGGAGAACTATGGCTACACCTTC. As protein: CASNGWENYGYTF.

The chain joins TRBV5-6 to TRBJ1-1; a possible D gene is TRBD1 (5 bases). CDR3 length equals 14 residues. Germline V gene lookup returns CDR1 SGHDT and CDR2 YYEEEE. Trimming took 0 bases from V and 5 from J, leaving 11 bases between them. CDR3 nucleotide sequence: TGTGCCAGCAGCTTGGAAGGGGTAAGGACTGAAGCTTTCTTT. Translation: CASSLEGVRTEAFF.

The chain uses TRBV7-3 and TRBJ2-1, with 9 bases aligning to TRBD2. The CDR3 length is 17 residues. Germline V gives CDR1 SGHTA, CDR2 FQGTGA. V was clipped by 1 base and J by 10 bases; unmatched bases: 14. CDR3: CASSLNPTGTSRTEQFF. The CDR3 coding sequence is TGTGCCAGCAGCTTAAACCCCACCGGGACTAGCAGGACCGAGCAGTTCTTC.

The J gene is TRBJ2-1, the V gene TRBV7-8; 8 bases align to TRBD2. The CDR3 is 16 residues long. Germline CDR1 is SGHVS and CDR2 is FQNEAQ. Trimming took 5 bases from V and 2 from J; bases not matched to a gene: 8. This chain's CDR3 is CASSPGRGGPYNEQFF. CDR3 nucleotides: TGTGCCAGCAGCCCCGGGAGGGGGGGGCCCTACAATGAGCAGTTCTTC.

The chain recombines TRBV5-4 with TRBJ2-1; a possible D gene is TRBD2 (6 bases). The CDR3 runs 14 residues. The germline V gene has CDR1 SGHNT and CDR2 YYREEE (reference sequence). Trimming took off 2 bases at V and 8 bases at J, with 14 bases between the two ends. The CDR3 DNA follows: TGTGCCAGCAGCTTAGTGGGACTGAGCGATGAGCAGTTCTTC. Translating gives CASSLVGLSDEQFF.

The V call is TRBV27, the J call TRBJ2-7; D perhaps matches TRBD2 (5 bases). V shed 5 bases and J shed 3 bases, with 23 bases lying between them. The germline gives CDR1 MNHEY, CDR2 SMNVEV (reference sequence). The CDR3 loop spans 17 amino acids. In DNA, the CDR3 is TGTGCCAGCAGTCGGCTAGCACTCGGGCAGACACACTACGAGCAGTACTTC. Its translation: CASSRLALGQTHYEQYF.

This chain links TRBV7-2 with TRBJ2-5, with D perhaps TRBD2 (5 bases). Per the germline V gene, CDR1 is SGHTA and CDR2 is FQGNSA. The CDR3 runs to 13 residues. V gave up 5 bases and J gave up 5 bases, with 12 bases separating them. CDR3 sequence (DNA): TGTGCCAGCAGCCCCCTAGCAAGGGAGACCCAGTACTTC. Its translation is CASSPLARETQYF.

This clone was counted a few times. V usage is TRBV2 and J usage is TRBJ2-1; 14 bases are shared with TRBD2. The V gene end was trimmed by 3 bases and the J gene end by 6 bases; junction bases not matched to a gene: 7. The germline CDR1 and CDR2 sequences are SNHLY and FYNNEI. The CDR3 consists of 17 residues. CDR3 sequence reads: CASSDPGTSGGFNEQFF. The CDR3 DNA follows: TGTGCCAGCAGTGACCCGGGGACTAGCGGGGGATTCAATGAGCAGTTCTTC.

This clone was counted once. V and J are TRBV5-1 and TRBJ2-5; a weak D match, TRBD2 (5 bases). Germline lookup yields CDR1 SGHRS and CDR2 YFSETQ. Trimming removed 7 bases at V and 1 base at J, with 14 bases between. The CDR3 has 14 residues. This CDR3 is CASRVSGFQETQYF. CDR3 in DNA: TGCGCCAGCCGAGTTTCGGGGTTCCAAGAGACCCAGTACTTC.

The chain uses TRBV18 and TRBJ1-1; unclear D gene. There are 13 residues in the CDR3. V was trimmed by 6 bases and J by 1 base, leaving 9 bases between them. CDR1 and CDR2 from the germline V gene are KGHSH and LQKENI. CDR3 nucleotide sequence: TGTGCCAGCTCCCCGACACCGAACACTGAAGCTTTCTTT. It translates to CASSPTPNTEAFF.

This clone appeared a single time. The rearrangement joins TRBV7-9 to TRBJ2-6, with a tentative D call TRBD1 (5 bases). Trimming cost V 5 bases and J 2 bases, with 10 bases left between them. The germline V gene encodes CDR1 SEHNR and CDR2 FQNEAQ (reference sequence). The CDR3 is made up of 15 amino acids. For the CDR3, the DNA is TGTGCCAGCAGCCCAGGGTCAGCTGGGGCCAACGTCCTGACTTTC. The encoded protein is CASSPGSAGANVLTF.

The rearrangement uses TRBV7-9 and TRBJ2-2; maybe TRBD1 (5 bases). V was clipped by 5 bases and J by 6 bases, with 13 bases between them. The CDR3 extends over 14 amino acids. Germline CDR1 and CDR2: SEHNR and FQNEAQ (reference sequence). Written as DNA, the CDR3 is TGTGCCAGCAGCACCTCAGGGCCCCCCGGGGAGCTGTTTTTT. This sequence encodes CASSTSGPPGELFF. Filled out from reference TRBV7-9 and TRBJ2-2, the complete variable domain reads DTGVSQNPRHKITKRGQNVTFRCDPISEHNRLYWYRQTLGQGPEFLTYFQNEAQLEKSRLLSDRFSAERPKGSFSTLEIQRTEQGDSAMYLCASSTSGPPGELFFGEGSRLTVL.

The count of this clone is one. At one end, the junction sequence differs from germline, possibly due to a read error. V and J are TRBV11-2 and TRBJ2-5, with TRBD1 matching over 7 bases. This CDR3 has 13 amino acids. CDR1 is SGHAT, CDR2 FQNNGV, per germline. In DNA, the CDR3 is TGTGCCAGCACCTTACGACAGGGAGAGACCCAGTACTTC. This sequence encodes CASTLRQGETQYF.

The chain carries TRBV5-4 and TRBJ2-7; weak D call: TRBD1 (7 bases). The CDR3 sequence is 16 residues long. CDR1 is SGHNT and CDR2 is YYREEE in the germline V gene (reference sequence). Trimming removed 1 base at V and 5 bases at J, with 19 bases between. In DNA, the CDR3 is TGTGCCAGCAGCTTGAATGCCAGGGGGAGGAACAACGAGCAGTACTTC. This translates into CASSLNARGRNNEQYF.

The J gene is TRBJ1-2, the V gene TRBV21-1. TRBV21-1 is termed a pseudogene. The CDR3 is made up of 14 amino acids. CDR3 protein: CASTQLLRTYGYTF. The CDR3 nucleotides read TGTGCCAGCACCCAACTGCTGAGAACCTATGGCTACACCTTC.

The chain couples TRBV5-6 to TRBJ2-5; tentatively, D is TRBD2 (5 bases). Germline CDR1 and CDR2: SGHDT and YYEEEE. V shed 0 bases and J shed 0 bases, with 12 bases lying between them. This CDR3 comprises 16 residues. CDR3 protein: CASSLDPGSYQETQYF. The CDR3 coding sequence is TGTGCCAGCAGCTTGGATCCGGGGTCCTACCAAGAGACCCAGTACTTC.